These 10 T cell receptor beta chains share one sample of origin, sequenced in a study of identical twins listed by TCRdb under 2016. Preparation of the library involved 5' RACE. Sequencing took place on an Illumina HiSeq 2000. TCRdb trimmed the raw reads at Q25, called clones with MiXCR and kept productive beta chains. Every entry covers one CDR3 protein and lists the most common genes and DNA from its rows. Across this sample there are 1.5 million to 2 million distinct CDR3 sequences, with under 35% seen only once. Clones ranked in the top ten supply less than 0.35% of the sample. The sequenced sample was cord blood. These receptors were taken from a newborn girl in good health.

A few counts support this clonotype. The J gene is TRBJ2-1, the V gene TRBV20-1; 11 bases are shared with TRBD1. This CDR3 is built from 15 residues. The junction had 4 bases not matched to a gene; V was cut back by 0 bases and J by 6 bases. The V gene's germline CDR1 is DFQATT and CDR2 SNEGSKA (reference sequence). CDR3: CSARDRDRGFNEQFF. The CDR3 DNA follows: TGCAGTGCTAGAGACCGGGACAGGGGGTTCAATGAGCAGTTCTTC.

CDR3 DNA sequence: TGTGCCAGCAGTGACCTTAGCGGGGGGGCGTATACGCAGTATTTT. Protein sequence: CASSDLSGGAYTQYF. This rearrangement joins TRBV6-4 to TRBJ2-3, with TRBD2 identical over 11 bases. There are 15 residues in the CDR3. The V segment lost 2 bases and the J segment 7 bases; nucleotides outside the gene matches: 5. Germline CDR1 and CDR2: MRHNA and SNTAGT.

This chain joins TRBV20-1 and TRBJ2-7; 12 nucleotides line up with TRBD2. The CDR3 is 15 residues long. Looked up from germline, CDR1 is DFQATT and CDR2 is SNEGSKA (reference sequence). The V segment lost 4 bases and the J segment 9 bases; nucleotides outside the gene matches: 13. CDR3 nucleotide sequence: TGCAGTGCTATCCCACGAAGGACTAGCGGGACTTCGCAGTACTTC. It is translated as CSAIPRRTSGTSQYF.

At least ten counts were recorded for this clonotype. The chain is built from TRBV6-1 and TRBJ2-7; D is uncertain. The length of the CDR3 is 14 residues. V was cut by 1 base and J by 2 bases, with 9 bases left in between. Germline V CDR1 and CDR2: MNHNS, SASEGT. CDR3 residues: CASSEEGGPYEQYF. The CDR3 DNA reads TGTGCCAGCAGTGAAGAGGGCGGCCCCTACGAGCAGTACTTC.

The table lists this clonotype with a few counts. The V call is TRBV4-2, the J call TRBJ2-1; 9 bases agree with TRBD2. Germline V gives CDR1 LGHNA, CDR2 YNFKEQ. V was pared by 1 base and J by 4 bases, with 11 bases of the junction left unmatched. The CDR3 length is 18 residues. CDR3 sequence reads: CASSQAQGSSGRYNEQFF. CDR3 nucleotides: TGTGCCAGCAGCCAAGCCCAGGGCTCCAGCGGGAGGTACAATGAGCAGTTCTTC.

The V call is TRBV4-1, the J call TRBJ1-4; D ambiguous. CDR1 and CDR2 from the germline V gene are MGHRA and YSYEKL. The length of the CDR3 is 14 residues. V lost 3 bases and J lost 1, with 6 bases in between. The CDR3 loop reads CASSHRKTNEKLFF. The DNA for the CDR3 is TGCGCCAGCAGCCACCGGAAAACTAATGAAAAACTGTTTTTT.

The sample holds one count of this clonotype. The chain couples TRBV12-3 or TRBV12-4 to TRBJ2-1; 14 bases align to TRBD2. The end of the DNA fits TRBJ2-7 better, so the J call may be wrong. The CDR3 sequence is 18 residues long. The CDR3 nucleotides read TGTGCCAGCAGTTTATCGGGACTAGCGGGAGTGGGTTACAATGAGCAGTACTTC. Protein sequence: CASSLSGLAGVGYNEQYF.

This clonotype was counted between two and nine times. The chain is built from TRBV12-3 or TRBV12-4 and TRBJ2-5, with D maybe TRBD2 (6 bases). There are 12 residues in the CDR3. V was pared by 7 bases and J by 11 bases, with 17 bases between. In DNA form, the CDR3 reads TGTGCCAGCACCCTGGGGGGAAGGGAGCAGTACTTC. Encoded protein: CASTLGGREQYF.

V gene TRBV7-2 combines with J gene TRBJ2-3, with TRBD2 identical over 8 bases. Germline assignment: CDR1 SGHTA and CDR2 FQGNSA. This CDR3 has 17 amino acids. With 5 bases clipped from V and 2 bases from J, the junction kept 12 bases outside the gene matches. The CDR3 DNA reads TGTGCCAGCAGCCGCGGTGGACTAGCAACTTTCACAGATACGCAGTATTTT. It codes for CASSRGGLATFTDTQYF.

The chain joins TRBV7-8 to TRBJ2-7; D is perhaps TRBD2 (6 bases). Trimming removed 0 bases at V and 2 bases at J, with 20 bases between. The germline gives CDR1 SGHVS, CDR2 FQNEAQ. This CDR3 spans 18 amino acids. In DNA form, the CDR3 reads TGTGCCAGCAGCTTAGCGCATATGACGGGAGCCGGCCCCTACGAGCAGTACTTC. The encoded protein is CASSLAHMTGAGPYEQYF.